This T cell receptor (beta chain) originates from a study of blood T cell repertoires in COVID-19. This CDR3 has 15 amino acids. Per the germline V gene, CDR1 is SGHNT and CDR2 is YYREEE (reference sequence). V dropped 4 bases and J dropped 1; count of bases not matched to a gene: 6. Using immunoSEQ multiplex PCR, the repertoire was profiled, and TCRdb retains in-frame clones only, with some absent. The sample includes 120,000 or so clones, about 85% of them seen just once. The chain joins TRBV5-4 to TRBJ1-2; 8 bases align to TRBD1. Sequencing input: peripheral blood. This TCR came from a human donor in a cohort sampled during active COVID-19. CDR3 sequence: CASSPGQGYNYGYTF. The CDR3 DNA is TGTGCCAGCAGCCCCGGACAGGGATATAACTATGGCTACACCTTC.